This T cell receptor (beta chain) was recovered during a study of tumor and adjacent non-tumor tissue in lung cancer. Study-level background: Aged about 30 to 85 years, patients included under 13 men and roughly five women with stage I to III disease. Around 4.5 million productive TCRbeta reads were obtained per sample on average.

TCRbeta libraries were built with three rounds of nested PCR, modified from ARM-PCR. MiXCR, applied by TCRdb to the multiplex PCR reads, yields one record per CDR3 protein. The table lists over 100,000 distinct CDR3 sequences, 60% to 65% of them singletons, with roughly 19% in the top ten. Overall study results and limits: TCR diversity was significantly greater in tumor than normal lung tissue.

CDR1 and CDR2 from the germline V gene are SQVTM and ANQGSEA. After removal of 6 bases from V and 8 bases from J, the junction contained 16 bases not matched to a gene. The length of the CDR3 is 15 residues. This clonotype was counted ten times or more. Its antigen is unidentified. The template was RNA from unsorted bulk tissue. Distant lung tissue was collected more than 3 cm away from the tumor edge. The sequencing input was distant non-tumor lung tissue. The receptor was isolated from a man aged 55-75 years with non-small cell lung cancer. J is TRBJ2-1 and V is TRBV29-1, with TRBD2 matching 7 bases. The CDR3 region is CSVPSGLPMGDEQFF. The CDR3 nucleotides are TGCAGCGTCCCTTCGGGACTACCCATGGGGGATGAGCAGTTCTTC.